A single sample is the source of the 17 T cell receptor beta chains below, sequenced in a study of technical replicates of blood from several donors (dated by TCRdb to about 2017). Receptors were amplified or captured by the immunoSEQ multiplex PCR assay. Entries here come from immuneACCESS through TCRdb and include only in-frame sequences with V and J called. Some clones fail to appear in such tables; in the studies checked, an unresolved V gene covers under half of the shortfall, and the cause of the remainder is unknown. The sample table records tens of thousands of clones; approximately 94% of these occur just once. The ten biggest clones cover approximately 0.4% of the sample. The sequencing input was T cells isolated from PBMCs. The receptors were gathered from a human donor in good health.

CDR3 sequence reads: CASSSSGSSYEQYF. In DNA form, the CDR3 reads TGTGCCAGCAGCTCTAGCGGGAGCTCCTACGAGCAGTACTTC. The genes are TRBV11-3 and TRBJ2-7, with 10 bases fitting TRBD2. Losses at the gene ends were 4 bases for V and 0 bases for J; bases not matched to a gene: 0. The CDR3 length is 14 residues. Germline V gene sequence: CDR1 SGHNT, CDR2 YENEEA.

The chain is built from TRBV19 and TRBJ1-5, with D perhaps matching TRBD1 (6 bases). This CDR3 region has 14 residues. Germline values: CDR1 LNHDA, CDR2 SQIVND (reference sequence). V dropped 5 bases and J dropped 3 bases, with 11 bases sitting between them. As DNA, the CDR3 is TGTGCCAGTAGTGAACAGGGTAACAATCAGCCCCAGCATTTT. Translated: CASSEQGNNQPQHF.

This rearrangement joins TRBV2 to TRBJ2-5; a possible D gene is TRBD2 (5 bases). CDR1 and CDR2 from the germline V gene are SNHLY and FYNNEI. Between the trimmed V and J ends, which lost 3 bases and 4 bases, there was a span of 9 bases. The CDR3 has 13 amino acids. The CDR3 nucleotides are TGTGCCAGCAGTGAGTTGAGGGCAGAGACCCAGTACTTC. Its protein product is CASSELRAETQYF.

The chain recombines TRBV6-1 with TRBJ2-3; 8 nucleotides align to TRBD1. V was pared by 4 bases and J by 1 base, with 4 bases of the junction left unmatched. In germline, CDR1 is MNHNS, CDR2 SASEGT. The CDR3 has 15 residues. The CDR3 loop is CASSGPGQGTDTQYF. The CDR3 DNA follows: TGTGCCAGCAGTGGGCCGGGACAGGGCACAGATACGCAGTATTTT.

The V gene is TRBV27, the J gene TRBJ1-5; tentative D call: TRBD1 (6 bases). Trimming took 0 bases from V and 5 from J, leaving 11 bases between them. This CDR3 region has 15 residues. Germline CDR1 reads MNHEY; CDR2 reads SMNVEV (reference sequence). The CDR3 protein is CASSLSRQAYQPQHF. CDR3 in DNA: TGTGCCAGCAGTTTATCTCGACAGGCCTATCAGCCCCAGCATTTT.

The chain employs TRBV6-5 and TRBJ1-2; a possible D gene is TRBD1 (5 bases). The germline V gene encodes CDR1 MNHEY and CDR2 SVGAGI. The CDR3 extends over 15 amino acids. V lost 0 bases, J lost 5 bases, and 13 bases lay in between. This chain's CDR3 is CASSYSSGHIYGYTF. The CDR3 nucleotides read TGTGCCAGCAGTTACTCCTCAGGACATATATATGGCTACACCTTC.

V gene TRBV5-6 combines with J gene TRBJ2-7; tentatively, D is TRBD2 (5 bases). The V and J ends lost 1 base and 4 bases respectively, with 12 bases between them. CDR1 is SGHDT and CDR2 is YYEEEE in the germline V gene. This CDR3 has 14 residues. DNA for the CDR3: TGTGCCAGCAGCTTGACGGCGGGTGCTTACGAGCAGTACTTC. Translating gives CASSLTAGAYEQYF.

J is TRBJ2-3 and V is TRBV7-9; 8 bases map to TRBD1. The V and J ends lost 4 bases and 6 bases, in that order; junction bases with no gene match: 15. The CDR3 is made up of 17 amino acids. The V gene's germline CDR1 is SEHNR and CDR2 FQNEAQ (reference sequence). The CDR3 bases are TGTGCCAGCAGCTCCACCCTCGGACAGGGAGGACGGGATACGCAGTATTTT. Protein sequence: CASSSTLGQGGRDTQYF.

The V call is TRBV7-2, the J call TRBJ2-7; 7 bases agree with TRBD2. The germline V gene has CDR1 SGHTA and CDR2 FQGNSA. The CDR3 consists of 15 residues. V shed 1 base, J shed 1 base, and the junction held 4 bases outside the gene matches. The CDR3 loop is CASSLGLGLSYEQYF. In nucleotides, the CDR3 is TGTGCCAGCAGCTTAGGTTTGGGACTATCCTACGAGCAGTACTTC.

This clone was seen once. The gene calls are TRBV7-8 and TRBJ2-3, with 7 bases lining up with TRBD2. The CDR3 has 18 amino acids. Per the germline V gene, CDR1 is SGHVS and CDR2 is FQNEAQ. V was clipped by 2 bases and J by 4 bases; unmatched bases: 15. The CDR3 DNA reads as TGTGCCAGCAGCTTATTGGATAGGGCGGGAGCTGGTGCAGATACGCAGTATTTT. Translation: CASSLLDRAGAGADTQYF. The full variable domain, in which reference TRBV7-8 and TRBJ2-3 provide the parts outside the CDR3, is GAGVSQSPRYKVAKRGQDVALRCDPISGHVSLFWYQQALGQGPEFLTYFQNEAQLDKSGLPSDRFFAERPEGSVSTLKIQRTQQEDSAVYLCASSLLDRAGAGADTQYFGPGTRLTVL.

The V and J genes are TRBV14 and TRBJ1-3; D uncertain. V shed 4 bases and J shed 0 bases, with 13 bases lying between them. The CDR3 totals 16 residues. CDR1 is SGHDN and CDR2 is FVKESK in the germline V gene. CDR3 nucleotide sequence: TGTGCCAGCAGCCCCCTTCGCGCGCTCTCTGGAAACACCATATATTTT. Protein: CASSPLRALSGNTIYF.

This chain links TRBV19 with TRBJ2-1; 10 positions match TRBD2. J was trimmed by 6 bases and V by 10 bases; bases with no gene match: 6. CDR3 size: 13 residues. In germline, CDR1 is LNHDA, CDR2 SQIVND (reference sequence). CDR3 protein: CATSAGGVNEQFF. The CDR3 nucleotides are TGTGCCACTTCAGCGGGAGGGGTCAATGAGCAGTTCTTC.

The chain uses TRBV11-2 and TRBJ1-3; tentatively, D is TRBD1 (6 bases). From germline, CDR1 is SGHAT and CDR2 FQNNGV. V shed 5 bases and J shed 1 base, with 15 bases lying between them. The CDR3 loop spans 16 amino acids. CDR3 DNA: TGTGCCAGCAGCCTTAGGGGGGGGAGTTCTGGAAACACCATATATTTT. It translates to CASSLRGGSSGNTIYF.

The chain uses TRBV29-1 and TRBJ2-7; TRBD2 aligns across 7 bases. CDR1 is SQVTM and CDR2 is ANQGSEA in the germline V gene. The V and J ends lost 6 bases and 4 bases, in that order; junction bases with no gene match: 9. The length of the CDR3 is 13 residues. The CDR3 DNA follows: TGCAGCGTCTTTTGGCAGCGGGAATACGAGCAGTACTTC. Its translation is CSVFWQREYEQYF.

This clone was picked up one time. The chain carries TRBV5-1 and TRBJ1-5; D is uncertain. The CDR3 runs to 14 residues. Deletions cut 1 base from V and 5 bases from J, with 10 bases between. CDR1 and CDR2 (germline): SGHRS, YFSETQ. CDR3 sequence reads: CASSLSIGDQPQHF. The CDR3 nucleotides are TGCGCCAGCAGCTTGTCTATCGGGGATCAGCCCCAGCATTTT.

The chain uses TRBV5-6 and TRBJ1-4, with TRBD1 matching 7 bases. Germline V gives CDR1 SGHDT, CDR2 YYEEEE. The CDR3 loop spans 13 amino acids. V shed 4 bases, J shed 8 bases, and the junction held 5 bases outside the gene matches. DNA for the CDR3: TGTGCCAGCAGCACCGGGACAGCCGAAAAACTGTTTTTT. Its translation: CASSTGTAEKLFF.

The table lists this clone with a count of one. This sequence joins TRBV5-1 and TRBJ1-2; 7 nucleotides align to TRBD1. Germline CDR1 and CDR2: SGHRS and YFSETQ. This CDR3 comprises 14 residues. J gave up 1 base and V 4 bases, and 4 bases lay outside the gene matches. The CDR3 DNA sequence: TGCGCCAGCAGCGGGGGACAGCTTAACTATGGCTACACCTTC. Its translation is CASSGGQLNYGYTF.